The 19 T cell receptor beta chains below were found in one sample sequenced in a study of high-grade serous ovarian cancer treatment subgroups. The table came from immunoSEQ multiplex PCR; TCRdb's copy has only in-frame clones and leaves some out. Among 30,000 to 40,000 clones listed, around three quarters were seen once. Tumor samples were taken before definitive surgery or chemotherapy. The sequenced sample was tumor tissue. Receptor source: a human donor with high-grade serous ovarian cancer.

The J gene is TRBJ1-5, the V gene TRBV9; D possibly corresponds to TRBD1 (6 bases). V was clipped by 2 bases and J by 3 bases, with 12 bases between them. Per germline, CDR1 SGDLS and CDR2 YYNGEE. The CDR3 covers 15 residues. The CDR3 bases are TGTGCCAGCAGCGTCTCGGACAGAAACAATCAGCCCCAGCATTTT. This sequence encodes CASSVSDRNNQPQHF.

This clone was detected once. The chain is built from TRBV4-2 and TRBJ2-3; no clear D. Germline CDR1 LGHNA, CDR2 YNFKEQ. The CDR3 contains 14 residues. V was shortened by 1 base and J by 0 bases, with 5 bases between the two germline ends. The CDR3 DNA reads TGTGCCAGCAGCCAAGCTGGCAGCACAGATACGCAGTATTTT. Amino acids: CASSQAGSTDTQYF.

The chain has TRBV14 and TRBJ2-4, with 9 bases fitting TRBD2. CDR1 and CDR2 from the germline V gene are SGHDN and FVKESK. The CDR3 runs to 15 residues. After removal of 0 bases from V and 7 bases from J, the junction contained 4 bases not matched to a gene. CDR3 amino acids: CASSQEAGGPNIQYF. The CDR3 DNA is TGTGCCAGCAGCCAAGAGGCGGGAGGGCCTAACATTCAGTACTTC.

The V call is TRBV19, the J call TRBJ2-1; 10 bases fit TRBD1. Losses at the gene ends were 0 bases for V and 9 bases for J; bases not matched to a gene: 5. The CDR3 runs 15 residues. In germline, CDR1 is LNHDA, CDR2 SQIVND (reference sequence). Written as DNA, the CDR3 is TGTGCCAGTAGTATAGAAGAGACAGGGGGCTTTGAGCAGTTCTTC. It encodes CASSIEETGGFEQFF.

The chain is built from TRBV18 and TRBJ1-2; 9 bases match TRBD1. The CDR3 is 14 residues long. Losses at the gene ends were 2 bases for V and 2 bases for J; bases not matched to a gene: 0. The V gene's germline CDR1 is KGHSH and CDR2 LQKENI. CDR3 coding DNA: TGTGCCAGCTCACCAGGGACAGGGAACTATGGCTACACCTTC. As protein: CASSPGTGNYGYTF. The full variable domain, in which reference TRBV18 and TRBJ1-2 provide the parts outside the CDR3, is NAGVMQNPRHLVRRRGQEARLRCSPMKGHSHVYWYRQLPEEGLKFMVYLQKENIIDESGMPKERFSAEFPKEGPSILRIQQVVRGDSAAYFCASSPGTGNYGYTFGSGTRLTVV.

This chain joins TRBV2 and TRBJ2-5; D not certain. The V end lost 4 bases, the J end lost 4 bases, and 10 bases lay between the germline ends. The germline V gene encodes CDR1 SNHLY and CDR2 FYNNEI. The CDR3 has 13 residues. As DNA, the CDR3 is TGTGCCAGCAGTGCCAACGGTCGAGAGACCCAGTACTTC. It is translated as CASSANGRETQYF. Full variable domain (remainder filled in from reference TRBV2 and TRBJ2-5): EPEVTQTPSHQVTQMGQEVILRCVPISNHLYFYWYRQILGQKVEFLVSFYNNEISEKSEIFDDQFSVERPDGSNFTLKIRSTKLEDSAMYFCASSANGRETQYFGPGTRLLVL.

CDR3 in amino acids: CASSTHRVSIQETQYF. The CDR3 DNA reads as TGTGCCAGCAGTACACACAGGGTGTCAATCCAAGAGACCCAGTACTTC. The chain employs TRBV28 and TRBJ2-5; tentatively, D is TRBD1 (6 bases). CDR1 and CDR2 (germline): MDHEN, SYDVKM. Trimming left V 5 bases short and J 1 base short, with 17 bases between. This CDR3 has 16 amino acids.

The V gene is TRBV13, the J gene TRBJ2-2; D is possibly TRBD2 (6 bases). CDR3 length equals 13 residues. Germline V gives CDR1 PRHDT, CDR2 FYEKMQ (reference sequence). Trimming stripped 5 bases from V and 4 bases from J, with 8 bases between. The CDR3 DNA reads as TGTGCCAGCAGCCCGGGGGTCACCGGGGAGCTGTTTTTT. It yields the protein CASSPGVTGELFF. Full variable domain (remainder filled in from reference TRBV13 and TRBJ2-2): AAGVIQSPRHLIKEKRETATLKCYPIPRHDTVYWYQQGPGQDPQFLISFYEKMQSDKGSIPDRFSAQQFSDYHSELNMSSLELGDSALYFCASSPGVTGELFFGEGSRLTVL.

The chain recombines TRBV5-1 with TRBJ2-2; TRBD2 is a possible D gene (6 bases). Between the trimmed V and J ends, which lost 0 bases and 4 bases, there was a span of 16 bases. The germline gives CDR1 SGHRS, CDR2 YFSETQ. The CDR3 consists of 17 residues. The CDR3 spells CASSLGSLARRTGELFF. DNA of the CDR3: TGCGCCAGCAGCTTGGGCTCTCTAGCGAGGCGCACCGGGGAGCTGTTTTTT.

This rearrangement joins TRBV4-3 to TRBJ2-2; 10 bases are a match to TRBD2. V shed 6 bases and J 6 bases; nucleotides not matched to a gene: 13. CDR3 size: 17 residues. Germline lookup yields CDR1 LGHNA and CDR2 YSLEER. CDR3 nucleotide sequence: TGCGCCAGCAGTCGAGGGTCCCTAGCGGGAGCCCCCGGGGAGCTGTTTTTT. As protein: CASSRGSLAGAPGELFF.

This clone was seen a few times. The chain has TRBV19 and TRBJ2-1, with D perhaps TRBD2 (6 bases). Between the trimmed V and J ends, which lost 4 bases and 8 bases, there was a span of 15 bases. CDR1 LNHDA and CDR2 SQIVND come from the germline V gene (reference sequence). This CDR3 has 14 amino acids. CDR3 DNA sequence: TGTGCCAGTAGTACCCAGGTAGGAGGGGATGAGCAGTTCTTC. Encoded protein: CASSTQVGGDEQFF.

V is TRBV19 and J is TRBJ2-1, with 8 nucleotides matching TRBD2. The CDR3 is 17 amino acids. Germline V CDR1 and CDR2: LNHDA, SQIVND (reference sequence). J lost 0 bases, V lost 3 bases, and 7 bases had no gene match. In DNA form, the CDR3 reads TGTGCCAGTAGTATCTTCCCCAGCGGGAGCTCCTACAATGAGCAGTTCTTC. Its translation: CASSIFPSGSSYNEQFF.

This clone was seen only a few times. CDR3 in DNA: TGTGCCAGCAATGGGGAGGTGAACTATGGCTACACCTTC. Its translation is CASNGEVNYGYTF. This chain links TRBV2 with TRBJ1-2, with D unresolved. Trimming stripped 7 bases from V and 2 bases from J, with 11 bases between. Germline-derived CDR1 and CDR2 are SNHLY and FYNNEI. CDR3 size: 13 residues.

The chain recombines TRBV14 with TRBJ2-4; 7 nucleotides align to TRBD2. Trimming cost V 3 bases and J 5 bases; bases outside gene matches: 10. This CDR3 has 16 amino acids. The V gene's germline CDR1 is SGHDN and CDR2 FVKESK. In DNA form, the CDR3 reads TGTGCCAGCAGCCAGGGGGGGAAGAGCCCCGAAAACATTCAGTACTTC. It codes for CASSQGGKSPENIQYF.

In this sample, this clone turned up a few times. The CDR3 loop is CASSAQGSNQPQHF. Here the CDR3 DNA reads TGTGCCAGCAGTGCCCAGGGGAGCAATCAGCCCCAGCATTTT. The chain joins TRBV6-1 to TRBJ1-5; maybe TRBD1 (6 bases). V was shortened by 4 bases and J by 1 base, with 8 bases between the two germline ends. CDR3 length: 14 residues. The germline V gene has CDR1 MNHNS and CDR2 SASEGT.

The V gene is TRBV5-1, the J gene TRBJ2-6; D is unclear. V lost 5 bases and J lost 0, with 6 bases in between. The germline CDR1 and CDR2 sequences are SGHRS and YFSETQ. This CDR3 is built from 14 residues. The DNA of the CDR3 is TGCGCCAGCAGGGCGGTCTCTGGGGCCAACGTCCTGACTTTC. This codes for CASRAVSGANVLTF.

The gene calls are TRBV7-6 and TRBJ2-7; 10 nucleotides align to TRBD2. CDR3 size: 14 residues. Per the germline V gene, CDR1 is SGHVS and CDR2 is FNYEAQ. The ends lost 4 bases at V and 6 bases at J; junction bases unmatched: 6. CDR3 protein: CASSWLAGEGEQYF. The DNA of the CDR3 is TGTGCCAGCAGCTGGCTAGCGGGAGAGGGCGAGCAGTACTTC. The full variable domain, in which reference TRBV7-6 and TRBJ2-7 provide the parts outside the CDR3, is GAGVSQSPRYKVTKRGQDVALRCDPISGHVSLYWYRQALGQGPEFLTYFNYEAQQDKSGLPNDRFSAERPEGSISTLTIQRTEQRDSAMYRCASSWLAGEGEQYFGPGTRLTVT.

V is TRBV7-2 and J is TRBJ2-4, with TRBD2 matching 9 bases. CDR3 size: 16 residues. Germline loops: CDR1 SGHTA, CDR2 FQGNSA. V was clipped by 1 base and J by 6 bases; unmatched bases: 7. CDR3 nucleotides: TGTGCCAGCAGCTTAGTTGGTAGCGGGAGCGGAAACATTCAGTACTTC. Translating gives CASSLVGSGSGNIQYF.

The CDR3 is CASLTRTSAYNEQFF. As DNA, the CDR3 is TGTGCCAGCCTTACTAGGACTAGCGCTTACAATGAGCAGTTCTTC. V gene TRBV28 combines with J gene TRBJ2-1, with TRBD2 identical over 9 bases. The V and J ends lost 8 bases and 4 bases, in that order; junction bases with no gene match: 9. The germline CDR1 and CDR2 sequences are MDHEN and SYDVKM. The CDR3 consists of 15 residues.